This entry lists 24 T cell receptor beta chains sequenced from one sample in a study of cytomegalovirus exposure and HLA in healthy donors. Vbeta (60) and Jbeta (13) primers were used in the PCR. Repertoires were generated with immunoSEQ multiplex PCR, while TCRdb's copy carries only in-frame clones and drops some. This sample has about 160,000 clones, with over 60% found just once. The sample taken for sequencing was PBMCs. These receptors were collected from a woman in her fifties or sixties in good health and CMV-seropositive.

This clone came up once. The V gene is TRBV6-5, the J gene TRBJ1-4; no clear D gene. CDR1 and CDR2 (germline): MNHEY, SVGAGI. Trimming removed 8 bases at V and 2 bases at J, with 12 bases between. The CDR3 runs to 14 residues. CDR3 protein: CASRQGLTNEKLFF. DNA for the CDR3: TGTGCCAGCCGACAAGGACTTACTAATGAAAAACTGTTTTTT.

CDR3 loop: CASSPLGQGTDTQYF. In DNA form, the CDR3 reads TGTGCCAGCAGCCCCCTCGGACAGGGCACAGATACGCAGTATTTT. The V and J genes are TRBV5-6 and TRBJ2-3, with TRBD1 matching 7 bases. CDR1 and CDR2 from the germline V gene are SGHDT and YYEEEE. Trimming took 4 bases from V and 1 from J; bases not matched to a gene: 6. This CDR3 region has 15 residues.

J is TRBJ1-4 and V is TRBV4-1; TRBD1 aligns across 7 bases. This CDR3 is 15 amino acids long. Germline V gives CDR1 MGHRA, CDR2 YSYEKL. V lost 4 bases and J lost 5; bases outside the gene matches: 7. The CDR3 loop reads CASSRSGTENEKLFF. The DNA of the CDR3 is TGCGCCAGCAGCCGTTCCGGGACAGAGAATGAAAAACTGTTTTTT.

The chain links TRBV6-1 to TRBJ1-1; no clear D. Germline CDR1 reads MNHNS; CDR2 reads SASEGT. The CDR3 spans 13 residues. V was shortened by 6 bases and J by 4 bases, with 12 bases between the two germline ends. The CDR3 DNA is TGTGCCAGCAGGACCACCTCGGGCACTGAAGCTTTCTTT. This codes for CASRTTSGTEAFF.

This chain uses TRBV4-3 with TRBJ2-5; 14 bases match TRBD2. Looked up from germline, CDR1 is LGHNA and CDR2 is YSLEER. The J segment lost 0 bases and the V segment lost 4 bases, leaving 7 bases of the junction unmatched. The CDR3 loop spans 18 amino acids. The CDR3 protein is CASSLGTSGGLYQETQYF. The CDR3 DNA sequence: TGCGCCAGCAGCCTCGGGACTAGCGGGGGATTGTACCAAGAGACCCAGTACTTC.

This clone was seen only once. The genes are TRBV29-1 and TRBJ2-7, with 10 nucleotides matching TRBD1. After removal of 6 bases from V and 1 base from J, the junction contained 6 bases not matched to a gene. The CDR3 totals 14 residues. Germline loops: CDR1 SQVTM, CDR2 ANQGSEA. CDR3 sequence: CSVASGQGSYEQYF. The CDR3 DNA reads as TGCAGCGTCGCTTCGGGACAGGGGTCCTACGAGCAGTACTTC.

This clone was seen just once. This chain uses TRBV5-1 with TRBJ1-4; no reliable D call. CDR3 size: 14 residues. Per the germline V gene, CDR1 is SGHRS and CDR2 is YFSETQ. V was shortened by 1 base and J by 8 bases, with 12 bases between the two germline ends. The CDR3 nucleotides read TGCGCCAGCAGCTTGATTTCGGAGACGGAAAAACTGTTTTTT. Its translation is CASSLISETEKLFF.

The chain links TRBV7-9 to TRBJ1-2; 10 bases fit TRBD1. CDR1 is SEHNR, CDR2 FQNEAQ, per germline (reference sequence). This CDR3 spans 15 amino acids. V dropped 5 bases and J dropped 8; count of bases not matched to a gene: 11. CDR3 coding DNA: TGTGCCAGCAGCGTCGACAGGGGGCGGTTTGGGGGCTACACCTTC. Protein product: CASSVDRGRFGGYTF.

This chain links TRBV5-1 with TRBJ2-7; D perhaps matches TRBD1 (5 bases). The V and J ends lost 3 bases and 1 base respectively, with 11 bases between them. Germline CDR1 is SGHRS and CDR2 is YFSETQ. This CDR3 spans 14 amino acids. The CDR3 DNA is TGCGCCAGCAGCTCGGAGACAGATTCCTACGAGCAGTACTTC. Protein product: CASSSETDSYEQYF.

The V gene is TRBV11-2, the J gene TRBJ2-1; 8 bases align to TRBD2. With V trimmed by 5 bases and J by 2 bases, 5 bases remained unmatched. CDR1 SGHAT and CDR2 FQNNGV come from the germline V gene. This CDR3 spans 15 amino acids. CDR3 nucleotides: TGTGCCAGCAGCCCCCGGGGGGGCCCCTACAATGAGCAGTTCTTC. Translated, it gives CASSPRGGPYNEQFF. Looking up the rest from reference TRBV11-2 and TRBJ2-1 gives the full variable domain: EAGVAQSPRYKIIEKRQSVAFWCNPISGHATLYWYQQILGQGPKLLIQFQNNGVVDDSQLPKDRFSAERLKGVDSTLKIQPAKLEDSAVYLCASSPRGGPYNEQFFGPGTRLTVL.

The chain uses TRBV11-2 and TRBJ1-2; the D gene is possibly TRBD1 (6 bases). The CDR3 length is 14 residues. The V and J ends lost 1 base and 7 bases respectively, with 13 bases between them. The germline CDR1 and CDR2 sequences are SGHAT and FQNNGV. The CDR3: CASSLGQGFRGYTF. The DNA for the CDR3 is TGTGCCAGCAGCTTAGGGCAGGGGTTCCGTGGCTACACCTTC.

The rearrangement uses TRBV10-3 and TRBJ2-1; D is possibly TRBD1 (6 bases). Deletions cut 6 bases from V and 8 bases from J, with 11 bases between. This CDR3 region has 12 residues. The germline V gene has CDR1 ENHRY and CDR2 SYGVKD. For the CDR3, the DNA is TGTGCCATCAGGCAACAGGGCTATGAGCAGTTCTTC. This sequence encodes CAIRQQGYEQFF.

The chain recombines TRBV18 with TRBJ2-6; no firm D call. The CDR3 loop spans 16 amino acids. Trimming removed 6 bases from V and 0 bases from J, with 12 bases in between. In germline, CDR1 is KGHSH, CDR2 LQKENI. The CDR3 loop reads CASSTVADSGANVLTF. DNA for the CDR3: TGTGCCAGCTCCACCGTCGCGGACTCTGGGGCCAACGTCCTGACTTTC.

This clone has just one count. The chain has TRBV5-1 and TRBJ2-1; 10 nucleotides line up with TRBD2. There are 15 residues in the CDR3. The germline V gene encodes CDR1 SGHRS and CDR2 YFSETQ. With V trimmed by 0 bases and J by 9 bases, 6 bases remained unmatched. The DNA for the CDR3 is TGCGCCAGCAGCTTGGCTAGCGGGGGAGGAGGTGAGCAGTTCTTC. Its translation is CASSLASGGGGEQFF.

CDR3 protein: CASSYPPGAGANVLTF. The CDR3 DNA reads as TGTGCCAGCAGTTACCCGCCGGGAGCTGGGGCCAACGTCCTGACTTTC. The V and J genes are TRBV6-6 and TRBJ2-6; tentatively, D is TRBD2 (6 bases). Germline CDR1 is MNHNY and CDR2 is SVGAGI (reference sequence). The CDR3 has 16 amino acids. V dropped 2 bases and J dropped 2 bases, with 10 bases sitting between them.

The chain employs TRBV9 and TRBJ2-2; 7 nucleotides match TRBD1. Germline V gene sequence: CDR1 SGDLS, CDR2 YYNGEE. The CDR3 sequence is 17 residues long. V shed 4 bases and J 0 bases; nucleotides not matched to a gene: 9. The DNA for the CDR3 is TGTGCCAGCAGCAGAAAGGACAGGACCGCGAACACCGGGGAGCTGTTTTTT. This encodes CASSRKDRTANTGELFF.

The CDR3 region has the DNA TGTGCCAGCAGCGTGACAGGGGGCAACTACGAGCAGTACTTC. Protein product: CASSVTGGNYEQYF. This chain connects TRBV5-4 to TRBJ2-7, with 10 bases lining up with TRBD1. J was trimmed by 3 bases and V by 4 bases; bases with no gene match: 4. Germline V gene sequence: CDR1 SGHNT, CDR2 YYREEE (reference sequence). This CDR3 comprises 14 residues.

This clone has more than one count but fewer than ten. The J gene is TRBJ2-7, the V gene TRBV29-1; D may be TRBD1 (6 bases). V dropped 7 bases and J dropped 6 bases, with 22 bases sitting between them. The CDR3 has 14 amino acids. The germline V gene encodes CDR1 SQVTM and CDR2 ANQGSEA. The chain's CDR3 is CSAGTWGLVGEQYF. The DNA of the CDR3 is TGCAGCGCGGGAACGTGGGGGCTCGTCGGCGAGCAGTACTTC.

This rearrangement joins TRBV4-1 to TRBJ1-3, with 12 bases lining up with TRBD1. Germline loops: CDR1 MGHRA, CDR2 YSYEKL. The length of the CDR3 is 17 residues. Unmatched junction bases numbered 6, after V lost 3 bases and J lost 3 bases. The CDR3 is CASSQTGTGGDGNTIYF. CDR3 coding DNA: TGCGCCAGCAGCCAGACCGGGACAGGGGGCGATGGAAACACCATATATTTT.

The gene calls are TRBV19 and TRBJ1-5; D remains ambiguous. From germline, CDR1 is LNHDA and CDR2 SQIVND (reference sequence). The CDR3 consists of 16 residues. Trimming cost V 5 bases and J 7 bases, with 21 bases left between them. CDR3 sequence (DNA): TGTGCCAGTAGTCGAAGAAATTGGGGAGTTAGCCAGCCCCAGCATTTT. Translated, it gives CASSRRNWGVSQPQHF.

The gene calls are TRBV2 and TRBJ2-1; 10 nucleotides agree with TRBD2. V lost 6 bases to trimming and J lost 4 bases; unmatched junction nucleotides: 12. This CDR3 region has 17 residues. Germline V CDR1 and CDR2: SNHLY, FYNNEI. As DNA, the CDR3 is TGTGCCAGCAGGAAAATGGGCGGACTAGCGGCATACAATGAGCAGTTCTTC. The encoded protein is CASRKMGGLAAYNEQFF.

This clone was recorded a few times. For the CDR3, the DNA is TGTGCCAGCAGTTTTGCGGGACAGTTTAACACTGAAGCTTTCTTT. Its translation: CASSFAGQFNTEAFF. The chain links TRBV2 to TRBJ1-1, with 7 nucleotides matching TRBD1. J was trimmed by 2 bases and V by 5 bases; bases with no gene match: 8. This CDR3 is 15 amino acids long. Per the germline V gene, CDR1 is SNHLY and CDR2 is FYNNEI.

The genes are TRBV5-1 and TRBJ1-2; a possible D gene is TRBD1 (6 bases). CDR3 length: 15 amino acids. Trimming pared 4 bases from V and 2 bases from J, leaving 15 bases between. Germline V lookup: CDR1 SGHRS, CDR2 YFSETQ. The CDR3 sequence: CASSPIDRWNYGYTF. As DNA, the CDR3 is TGCGCCAGCAGCCCCATCGACAGGTGGAACTATGGCTACACCTTC.

The genes are TRBV27 and TRBJ2-1, with D maybe TRBD2 (5 bases). Germline CDR1 reads MNHEY; CDR2 reads SMNVEV (reference sequence). CDR3 length equals 14 residues. Trimming stripped 2 bases from V and 3 bases from J, with 8 bases between. The CDR3 DNA reads as TGTGCCAGCAGTTTAGCGGGTTACTACAATGAGCAGTTCTTC. Translating it yields CASSLAGYYNEQFF.